This TCR beta chain came from a study of OX40 agonist ivuxolimab in advanced cancers. In regard to this clone: The target antigen is unknown.

Germline V gene data show CDR1 as LNHDA and CDR2 as SQIVND (reference sequence). This CDR3 is 16 amino acids long. The assay was immunoSEQ multiplex PCR, and TCRdb's table has in-frame clones only and misses some. The data show some 140,000 clones, about 93% seen once. Study conclusions and caveats: Those patients achieving a partial response at 0.1-3.0 mg/kg showed among the lowest clonal expansion.

This TCR came from an adult with an advanced solid tumor such as melanoma, head and neck, liver or kidney cancer. The V call is TRBV19, the J call TRBJ2-5; D uncertain. The DNA end is more similar to TRBJ2-7, so the J call may be wrong. The sequences come from CD4+ or CD8+ T cells sorted from blood, collected in a trial of the OX40 agonist ivuxolimab. The CDR3 region is CASSIDPRMGGYEQYF. The CDR3 DNA is TGTGCCAGTAGTATAGACCCTCGGATGGGTGGCTACGAGCAGTACTTC.